This TCR beta chain was sequenced during a study of T cells in Graves' hyperthyroidism and ophthalmopathy (dated by TCRdb to between 2018 and 2021). For the wider study: Peripheral blood samples were taken at the time of initial diagnosis, prior to any treatment. The paper reports TCR Vbeta CDR3 sequencing of approximately 140 peripheral blood samples: approximately 43 ophthalmopathy, under 80 hyperthyroidism and some 17 progressor patients. To identify distinguishing TCR V-J signatures, a discovery cohort of 100 or so patients was used, comprising 40 to 45 with Graves' ophthalmopathy and some 60 with stable Graves' hyperthyroidism. Whether ophthalmopathy could be predicted prospectively was tested in an independent validation cohort made up of under 20 hyperthyroidism patients plus 17 patients who later progressed to ophthalmopathy. The approximately 98 discovery patients were randomly divided into training and test sets at a 7:3 ratio. Thyroid tissue and blood T-cell repertoires from several Graves' hyperthyroidism patients were also compared in the study. After sampling, hyperthyroidism patients received methimazole starting at 30 mg daily, and ophthalmopathy patients received high-dose intravenous methylprednisolone. Study-level results and caveats: Sample size was not statistically predetermined, and blinding of investigators to group allocation was not performed. A 13 V-J signature model separated ophthalmopathy from stable hyperthyroidism, with roughly 88% sensitivity and about 81% specificity in cross-validation and 80%/75% in testing. In validation, the model predicted progression to ophthalmopathy with over 65% sensitivity and less than 80% specificity, a median of 6.5 months before onset. Blood samples also contained most of the expanded thyroid clonotypes (frequency above 0.001), which suggests that blood repertoires may reflect thyroid immune responses.

From cysteine to valine, the CDR3 is 13 amino acids long. Of all the DNA, just the CDR3 is kept, 39 bases in frame from base 1. Trimmed from V: 9 bases; trimmed from J: 4 bases; junction bases lacking a gene match: 9. Stable Graves' hyperthyroidism was defined as no progression to ophthalmopathy during 18 months of follow-up. The hyperthyroidism patients were between 18 and 65 years old and newly diagnosed, with a disease duration of less than 2 months. Patients with uncontrolled infections, other autoimmune diseases, pregnancy or lactation were excluded. Diagnoses were established on the basis of clinical symptoms, serum thyroxine and TRAb, thyroid ultrasound, and orbital computed tomography. Ficoll-Paque density gradient centrifugation was used to isolate PBMCs from approximately 10 ml of fresh peripheral blood. Total RNA was extracted with Trizol reagent, and quality was checked on an Agilent 2100 Bioanalyzer.

The sample holds many counts of this clonotype. Its antigen specificity is not known. Per-base quality was not reported, and no clone a single base away is much larger than it. TCR beta CDR3 regions were amplified from RNA transcripts. The TCR CDR3 was subjected to a first round of RT-PCR using the HTBI primer set and the Qiagen OneStep RT-PCR kit. The libraries were constructed in a second round of multiplex PCR and then size-selected and purified. Paired-end sequencing of the libraries was performed with 100 bp reads on an Illumina HiSeq2000. In the original analysis: SOAPnuke was used to process the raw data, with reads discarded if the reads contained adapters or uncalled bases, had a mean Phred below 15, or lacked an exact constant-primer or identifier match. High-quality paired reads were merged with COPE v1.2.5, and unique nucleotide sequences were defined as clonotypes. MiTCR v1.1 was used to align the clonotypes against IMGT TRBV, TRBD and TRBJ reference segments. Analysis was restricted to V-J combinations with a frequency above 0.0001, which covered over 98% of repertoires. The TCS score was defined as the ratio of F50 (clonal expansion) to E x V (chaos), calculated using BLOSUM62-based TCRdist between CDR3 peptides within each V-J. Welch's t-statistics and random forest reduced around 550 V-J features to about 13, which were used in a naive Bayes classifier (R e1071). TCRdb reworked the public reads: Q25 trimming with fastp, MiXCR clone assembly, productive beta chains retained. Identical CDR3 protein sequences are pooled into one entry, listed with their most common genes and DNA. The V and J calls follow TCRdb's processing rather than the paper's. Here the sample has 300,000 to 400,000 distinct CDR3 sequences; around a sixth occur a single time. The top ten clonotypes cover around 50% of the sample.

Rearrangement joined TRBV12-3 or TRBV12-4 to TRBJ2-7; 7 central nucleotides agree with TRBD1. Material for sequencing was blood. The source of this sequence is a woman aged 45-65 years with Graves' hyperthyroidism. CDR3 sequence: CASCRGPGYEQYV. The base sequence is TGTGCCAGTTGTAGGGGGCCGGGGTACGAGCAGTACGTC.